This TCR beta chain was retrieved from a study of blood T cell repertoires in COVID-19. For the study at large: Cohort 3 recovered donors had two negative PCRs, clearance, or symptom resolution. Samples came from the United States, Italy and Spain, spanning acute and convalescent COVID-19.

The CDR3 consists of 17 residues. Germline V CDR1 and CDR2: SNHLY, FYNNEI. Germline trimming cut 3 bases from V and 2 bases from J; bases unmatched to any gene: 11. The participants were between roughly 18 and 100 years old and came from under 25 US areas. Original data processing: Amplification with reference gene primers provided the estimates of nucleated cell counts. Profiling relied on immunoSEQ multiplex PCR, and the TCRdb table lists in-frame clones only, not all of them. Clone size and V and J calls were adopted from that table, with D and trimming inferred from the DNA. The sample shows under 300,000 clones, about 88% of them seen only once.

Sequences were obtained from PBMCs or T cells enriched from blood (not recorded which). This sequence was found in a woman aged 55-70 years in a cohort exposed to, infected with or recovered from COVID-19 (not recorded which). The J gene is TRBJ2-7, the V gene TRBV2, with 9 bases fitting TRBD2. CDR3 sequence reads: CASSEGLAGRGAYEQYF. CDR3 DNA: TGTGCCAGCAGTGAGGGGCTAGCGGGGAGAGGTGCCTACGAGCAGTACTTC.